The 20 T cell receptor beta chains below all came from one sample that was sequenced in a study of T cells in localized non-small cell lung cancer. Clones were sequenced by immunoSEQ multiplex PCR, and TCRdb holds only the in-frame ones, with some missing. The sample consists of approximately 2,600 clones, about a quarter of them appearing once. The sequencing here drew on normal lung tissue next to the tumor, taken before any cancer treatment. The receptors come from a man between 40 and 69 years old with stage II lung adenocarcinoma.

The rearrangement uses TRBV29-1 and TRBJ1-5; maybe TRBD1 (5 bases). This CDR3 spans 15 amino acids. CDR1 is SQVTM, CDR2 ANQGSEA, per germline. V lost 2 bases to trimming and J lost 1 base, with 12 bases between them. CDR3 in amino acids: CSVELGPGSNQPQHF. The CDR3 nucleotides read TGCAGCGTTGAATTAGGGCCAGGGAGCAATCAGCCCCAGCATTTT.

This clone came up a few times. The chain joins TRBV11-3 to TRBJ1-3; 7 bases line up with TRBD1. Germline CDR1 SGHNT, CDR2 YENEEA. With V trimmed by 1 base and J by 1 base, 4 bases remained unmatched. The CDR3 covers 16 residues. This CDR3 is CASSLVARGSGNTIYF. The CDR3 region has the DNA TGTGCCAGCAGCTTAGTTGCCAGGGGGTCTGGAAACACCATATATTTT. The variable domain in full, completed from reference TRBV11-3 and TRBJ1-3, reads EAGVVQSPRYKIIEKKQPVAFWCNPISGHNTLYWYLQNLGQGPELLIRYENEEAVDDSQLPKDRFSAERLKGVDSTLKIQPAELGDSAVYLCASSLVARGSGNTIYFGEGSWLTVV.

This clone was detected only a few times. This chain joins TRBV9 and TRBJ1-2; D gene uncertain. V gave up 7 bases and J gave up 4 bases, with 11 bases separating them. The CDR3 loop spans 12 amino acids. CDR1 and CDR2 (germline): SGDLS, YYNGEE. CDR3 in amino acids: CASPRVPYGYTF. CDR3 coding DNA: TGTGCCAGCCCAAGAGTCCCCTATGGCTACACCTTC.

By sample share, this clone is medium-sized (0.01 to 0.1%). The chain combines TRBV11-3 with TRBJ1-2; D is unresolved. Germline CDR1 SGHNT, CDR2 YENEEA. The CDR3 spans 14 residues. Deletions cut 6 bases from V and 6 bases from J, with 17 bases between. The CDR3 DNA follows: TGTGCCAGCAGTCCCACAGCCGGTCGTGATGGCTACACCTTC. Its translation: CASSPTAGRDGYTF.

This clone has just one count. The CDR3 reads CASSLSQNYYGYTF. In DNA form, the CDR3 reads TGCGCCAGCAGCCTCTCCCAAAATTACTATGGCTACACCTTC. The rearrangement uses TRBV5-1 and TRBJ1-2, with D unclear. CDR3 length equals 14 residues. The germline V and J ends were trimmed by 4 bases and 3 bases, with 13 bases remaining between them. Germline-derived CDR1 and CDR2 are SGHRS and YFSETQ.

The chain links TRBV5-1 to TRBJ1-1, with 8 bases lining up with TRBD1. V was pared by 2 bases and J by 5 bases, with 5 bases of the junction left unmatched. Germline CDR1 and CDR2: SGHRS and YFSETQ. CDR3 length equals 14 residues. The CDR3 DNA sequence: TGCGCCAGCAGCTTCGCCGACAGGGGAACTGAAGCTTTCTTT. It encodes CASSFADRGTEAFF. Combining the CDR3 with reference TRBV5-1 and TRBJ1-1 gives the whole variable domain KAGVTQTPRYLIKTRGQQVTLSCSPISGHRSVSWYQQTPGQGLQFLFEYFSETQRNKGNFPGRFSGRQFSNSRSEMNVSTLELGDSALYLCASSFADRGTEAFFGQGTRLTVV.

The CDR3 reads CASSFPGPSNEQFF. CDR3 sequence (DNA): TGTGCCAGTAGTTTCCCGGGACCGTCCAATGAGCAGTTCTTC. V and J are TRBV19 and TRBJ2-1; D tentatively fits TRBD1 or TRBD2 (5 bases each). Germline V gene sequence: CDR1 LNHDA, CDR2 SQIVND (reference sequence). V was cut by 5 bases and J by 6 bases, with 14 bases left in between. This CDR3 contains 14 residues. The full variable domain, rest sourced from reference TRBV19 and TRBJ2-1, is DGGITQSPKYLFRKEGQNVTLSCEQNLNHDAMYWYRQDPGQGLRLIYYSQIVNDFQKGDIAEGYSVSREKKESFPLTVTSAQKNPTAFYLCASSFPGPSNEQFFGPGTRLTVL.

The chain uses TRBV14 and TRBJ2-4; possibly TRBD2 for D (5 bases). Germline V gives CDR1 SGHDN, CDR2 FVKESK. CDR3 length: 17 amino acids. V lost 1 base and J 0 bases, leaving 13 bases between the germline ends. The CDR3 region is CASSQGGRSLAKNIQYF. The CDR3 DNA reads TGTGCCAGCAGCCAAGGAGGGCGGTCACTAGCCAAAAACATTCAGTACTTC.

The J gene is TRBJ2-7, the V gene TRBV28; a possible D gene is TRBD1 (6 bases). Trimming took 4 bases from V and 4 from J, leaving 8 bases between them. The germline V gene has CDR1 MDHEN and CDR2 SYDVKM. This CDR3 is 12 amino acids long. CDR3 sequence: CASSSGQYEQYV. CDR3 bases: TGTGCCAGCAGTTCGGGACAATACGAGCAGTACGTC.

The chain recombines TRBV23-1 with TRBJ1-1; no clear D gene. TRBV23-1 is assigned to the ORF class and has an uncertain function. V lost 6 bases, J lost 5 bases, and 13 bases lay in between. The CDR3 is 13 residues long. CDR3 region: CASSLGWGTEAFF. The CDR3 DNA reads TGCGCCAGCAGCTTAGGTTGGGGTACTGAAGCTTTCTTT.

The chain links TRBV5-1 to TRBJ1-1; TRBD1 matches 7 bases. The CDR3 is made up of 14 amino acids. V lost 4 bases, J lost 0 bases, and 3 bases stayed unmatched. Germline values: CDR1 SGHRS, CDR2 YFSETQ. DNA of the CDR3: TGCGCCAGCAGCGGCGGACAGGTGAACACTGAAGCTTTCTTT. Its translation: CASSGGQVNTEAFF.

The V call is TRBV11-3, the J call TRBJ2-5, with TRBD2 matching 11 bases. Germline V CDR1 and CDR2: SGHNT, YENEEA. With 4 bases clipped from V and 5 bases from J, the junction kept 12 bases outside the gene matches. This CDR3 has 17 amino acids. The CDR3 loop is CASSSVSPSGGTETQYF. In DNA, the CDR3 is TGTGCCAGCAGCTCGGTTTCCCCTAGCGGGGGGACGGAGACCCAGTACTTC.

The chain has TRBV6-8 and TRBJ1-2; 9 nucleotides agree with TRBD1. There are 16 residues in the CDR3. After removal of 6 bases from V and 8 bases from J, the junction contained 16 bases not matched to a gene. Germline CDR1 reads MNHGY; CDR2 reads SAAAGT. CDR3 sequence reads: CASSPGTGRGRRGYTF. In nucleotides, the CDR3 is TGTGCCAGCAGCCCCGGGACAGGGCGGGGAAGAAGGGGCTACACCTTC.

V usage is TRBV9 and J usage is TRBJ1-2; D is undetermined. This CDR3 is 12 amino acids long. Germline loops: CDR1 SGDLS, CDR2 YYNGEE. Trimming cost V 4 bases and J 4 bases, with 8 bases left between them. Written as DNA, the CDR3 is TGTGCCAGCAGCCCTCAGCGCTATGGCTACACCTTC. It translates to CASSPQRYGYTF.

This clone was picked up a small number of times. The chain employs TRBV19 and TRBJ1-5; D perhaps matches TRBD1 (6 bases). This CDR3 is 18 amino acids long. Germline V gene lookup returns CDR1 LNHDA and CDR2 SQIVND (reference sequence). The V end was cut by 7 bases, the J end by 0 bases, with 22 bases between. As DNA, the CDR3 is TGTGCCAGTAACAGGGAGGACACCGGAGGCTATAGCAATCAGCCCCAGCATTTT. Protein sequence: CASNREDTGGYSNQPQHF.

This chain connects TRBV30 to TRBJ1-4; possibly TRBD1 for D (5 bases). The CDR3 is made up of 13 amino acids. Germline V gives CDR1 GTSNPN, CDR2 SVGIG (reference sequence). V lost 7 bases, J lost 2 bases, and 11 bases lay in between. CDR3 sequence: CAYAGSTNEKLFF. In DNA form, the CDR3 reads TGTGCCTATGCAGGGAGCACTAATGAAAAACTGTTTTTT.

V usage is TRBV5-1 and J usage is TRBJ1-3; D ambiguous. Trimming shortened V by 0 bases and J by 7 bases, and 11 bases separated the two germline ends. Germline CDR1 and CDR2: SGHRS and YFSETQ. The CDR3 totals 14 residues. This CDR3 reads CASSLGDGANTIYF. CDR3 nucleotides: TGCGCCAGCAGCTTGGGGGATGGTGCCAACACCATATATTTT.

CDR3 DNA: TGTGCCAGCGGGGGCGAGCAGAGCCACCTCTCCTACGAGCAGTACGTC. It specifies CASGGEQSHLSYEQYV. The V gene is TRBV9, the J gene TRBJ2-7; tentatively, D is TRBD1 (6 bases). In germline, CDR1 is SGDLS, CDR2 YYNGEE. The CDR3 runs to 16 residues. V shed 7 bases and J shed 0 bases, with 20 bases lying between them.

The genes are TRBV9 and TRBJ2-3; D is unclear. This CDR3 has 13 residues. The V end lost 4 bases, the J end lost 4 bases, and 10 bases lay between the germline ends. Germline V CDR1 and CDR2: SGDLS, YYNGEE. The CDR3 DNA reads TGTGCCAGCAGCCCCGACTCGGCAGATACGCAGTATTTT. Its translation is CASSPDSADTQYF.

This clone was detected only once. This chain uses TRBV14 with TRBJ1-3, with no clear D. Germline V gene sequence: CDR1 SGHDN, CDR2 FVKESK. V lost 4 bases and J 2 bases, leaving 15 bases between the germline ends. The CDR3 loop spans 16 amino acids. The CDR3 loop is CASSLRGLRAGNTIYF. DNA for the CDR3: TGTGCCAGCAGCCTACGAGGGTTGAGAGCTGGAAACACCATATATTTT.